A single sample is the source of the 22 T cell receptor beta chains below, sequenced in a study of OX40 agonist ivuxolimab in advanced cancers. Only in-frame clones appear in the TCRdb table, and some are missing; sequencing was by immunoSEQ multiplex PCR. Of approximately 82,000 clones in the sample, about 93% were seen once. Sample: CD4+ or CD8+ T cells sorted from blood, taken in a trial of the OX40 agonist ivuxolimab. The receptor set was obtained from an adult with an advanced solid tumor such as melanoma, head and neck, liver or kidney cancer.

Comments on this clone: The junction departs from germline at one end; a sequencing error may be responsible. The chain recombines TRBV7-7 with TRBJ2-7, with D perhaps matching TRBD2 (5 bases). CDR3 length equals 14 residues. Germline V gene sequence: CDR1 SSHAT, CDR2 FNYEAQ (reference sequence). For the CDR3, the DNA is TGTGCTAGCAGCCCCCACCCGGCGGGTTACGAGCAGTACTTC. Translated, it gives CASSPHPAGYEQYF.

This clone was observed once. The rearrangement links TRBV29-1 to TRBJ1-1; 8 bases line up with TRBD1. CDR3 length: 13 residues. The junction had 5 bases not matched to a gene; V was cut back by 7 bases and J by 1 base. Germline V gene lookup returns CDR1 SQVTM and CDR2 ANQGSEA. This CDR3 is CSALTGENTEAFF. The CDR3, as DNA: TGCAGCGCCCTGACAGGGGAGAACACTGAAGCTTTCTTT.

This sequence joins TRBV6-5 and TRBJ2-3; 7 nucleotides match TRBD2. The CDR3 has 13 residues. Germline loops: CDR1 MNHEY, CDR2 SVGAGI. The V gene end was trimmed by 2 bases and the J gene end by 11 bases; junction bases not matched to a gene: 7. Here the CDR3 DNA reads TGTGCCAGCAGTTACGGGGGGGGTGGCCGGCAGTATTTT. It is translated as CASSYGGGGRQYF.

The genes are TRBV9 and TRBJ2-3; D perhaps matches TRBD1 (6 bases). The germline V and J ends were trimmed by 3 bases and 0 bases, with 11 bases remaining between them. The CDR3 is 15 residues long. Germline values: CDR1 SGDLS, CDR2 YYNGEE. CDR3 residues: CASSGMDSSTDTQYF. CDR3 in DNA: TGTGCCAGCAGCGGGATGGACAGTAGCACAGATACGCAGTATTTT.

This chain links TRBV10-2 with TRBJ2-7; D may be TRBD2 (6 bases). The CDR3 has 17 residues. Germline V gene lookup returns CDR1 WSHSY and CDR2 SAAADI. Trimming removed 6 bases at V and 4 bases at J, with 25 bases between. This chain's CDR3 is CASSLGSTSGSVYEQYF. As DNA, the CDR3 is TGCGCCAGCAGCCTCGGGAGTACATCAGGAAGTGTTTACGAGCAGTACTTC.

The rearrangement joins TRBV27 to TRBJ2-7, with TRBD1 identical over 7 bases. J was trimmed by 5 bases and V by 3 bases; bases with no gene match: 7. Germline assignment: CDR1 MNHEY and CDR2 SMNVEV (reference sequence). CDR3 length: 14 residues. For the CDR3, the DNA is TGTGCCAGCAGTTTGGGCAGGGGGTCCGACGAGCAGTACTTC. Translated, it gives CASSLGRGSDEQYF.

This clone was observed a few times. The gene calls are TRBV27 and TRBJ2-3; 7 bases align to TRBD1. The CDR3 extends over 17 amino acids. Germline-derived CDR1 and CDR2 are MNHEY and SMNVEV (reference sequence). V lost 7 bases to trimming and J lost 2 bases; unmatched junction nucleotides: 15. The CDR3 loop reads CASTHLPGQTPTDTQYF. CDR3 nucleotides: TGTGCCAGCACCCATTTACCGGGACAGACTCCCACAGATACGCAGTATTTT.

This chain connects TRBV9 to TRBJ2-7; D might be TRBD1 or TRBD2, each matching 5 bases. Germline CDR1 and CDR2: SGDLS and YYNGEE. The CDR3 covers 15 residues. V was trimmed by 3 bases and J by 3 bases, leaving 16 bases between them. CDR3 nucleotides: TGTGCCAGCAGCGATTCCGAGGGGTTGTTCTACGAGCAGTACTTC. Its protein is CASSDSEGLFYEQYF. Full variable domain (outside the CDR3, taken from reference TRBV9 and TRBJ2-7): DSGVTQTPKHLITATGQRVTLRCSPRSGDLSVYWYQQSLDQGLQFLIQYYNGEERAKGNILERFSAQQFPDLHSELNLSSLELGDSALYFCASSDSEGLFYEQYFGPGTRLTVT.

DNA of the CDR3: TGTGCCGCCTCAAAGACAGGGTCCTCTGTCCTGGCCAACGTCCTGACTTTC. This gives the protein CAASKTGSSVLANVLTF. The V gene is TRBV19, the J gene TRBJ2-6; 7 bases map to TRBD1. Looked up from germline, CDR1 is LNHDA and CDR2 is SQIVND (reference sequence). The CDR3 spans 17 residues. The V segment lost 11 bases and the J segment 6 bases; nucleotides outside the gene matches: 19.

The rearrangement joins TRBV5-4 to TRBJ2-1; D ambiguous. The CDR3 runs 12 residues. The V end lost 0 bases, the J end lost 7 bases, and 5 bases lay between the germline ends. The V gene's germline CDR1 is SGHNT and CDR2 YYREEE (reference sequence). In DNA, the CDR3 is TGTGCCAGCAGCTTGGGTTCGAATGAGCAGTTCTTC. Protein product: CASSLGSNEQFF.

The chain couples TRBV7-2 to TRBJ2-5; 7 bases match TRBD1. The ends lost 3 bases at V and 4 bases at J; junction bases unmatched: 5. The germline V gene encodes CDR1 SGHTA and CDR2 FQGNSA. This CDR3 contains 14 residues. CDR3 bases: TGTGCCAGCAGCTTTCAACAGGGGCGAGAGACCCAGTACTTC. This translates into CASSFQQGRETQYF. The full variable domain, in which reference TRBV7-2 and TRBJ2-5 provide the parts outside the CDR3, is GAGVSQSPSNKVTEKGKDVELRCDPISGHTALYWYRQSLGQGLEFLIYFQGNSAPDKSGLPSDRFSAERTGGSVSTLTIQRTQQEDSAVYLCASSFQQGRETQYFGPGTRLLVL.

The chain couples TRBV7-2 to TRBJ2-3; TRBD2 aligns across 11 bases. This CDR3 is built from 16 residues. Germline values: CDR1 SGHTA, CDR2 FQGNSA. V shed 4 bases, J shed 0 bases, and the junction held 3 bases outside the gene matches. CDR3 sequence (DNA): TGTGCCAGCAGCTCGAGGACTAGCGGGAGCACAGATACGCAGTATTTT. Translation gives CASSSRTSGSTDTQYF.

This chain joins TRBV27 and TRBJ2-1, with D perhaps TRBD1 (5 bases). Trimming cost V 1 base and J 2 bases, with 9 bases left between them. Germline-derived CDR1 and CDR2 are MNHEY and SMNVEV (reference sequence). The CDR3 sequence is 15 residues long. CDR3 in DNA: TGTGCCAGCAGTTTATTGGCCAGGGCCTACAATGAGCAGTTCTTC. It translates to CASSLLARAYNEQFF.

The chain carries TRBV11-3 and TRBJ2-7; D remains unclear. Between the trimmed V and J ends, which lost 6 bases and 4 bases, there was a span of 16 bases. Germline V gene lookup returns CDR1 SGHNT and CDR2 YENEEA. The CDR3 extends over 14 amino acids. In nucleotides, the CDR3 is TGTGCCAGCAGGGTCCGGGCAAGGTGGTACGAGCAGTACTTC. Its translation: CASRVRARWYEQYF.

This sequence joins TRBV9 and TRBJ2-7; D is perhaps TRBD2 (6 bases). Trimming removed 0 bases from V and 3 bases from J, with 16 bases in between. This CDR3 spans 16 amino acids. The germline V gene has CDR1 SGDLS and CDR2 YYNGEE. The CDR3 bases are TGTGCCAGCAGCGTAGAGGGCGGGGCCTTAGTCTACGAGCAGTACTTC. Translating it yields CASSVEGGALVYEQYF.

The V gene is TRBV5-1, the J gene TRBJ2-7; 8 bases map to TRBD1. V was pared by 4 bases and J by 3 bases, with 6 bases of the junction left unmatched. The CDR3 length is 14 residues. Germline V lookup: CDR1 SGHRS, CDR2 YFSETQ. In DNA, the CDR3 is TGCGCCAGCAGCCATGACAGGGGAATCTACGAGCAGTACTTC. Its translation: CASSHDRGIYEQYF.

The CDR3 nucleotides are TGTGCCAGCAGCATGACTAGCGGGAGTGCGGAGACCCAGTACTTC. It encodes CASSMTSGSAETQYF. V usage is TRBV5-4 and J usage is TRBJ2-5, with 12 bases that match TRBD2. Losses at the gene ends were 4 bases for V and 5 bases for J; bases not matched to a gene: 6. Looked up from germline, CDR1 is SGHNT and CDR2 is YYREEE (reference sequence). The CDR3 is 15 amino acids.

V usage is TRBV2 and J usage is TRBJ1-1; 8 nucleotides agree with TRBD1. Trimming took 5 bases from V and 1 from J; bases not matched to a gene: 3. The CDR3 has 14 amino acids. From germline, CDR1 is SNHLY and CDR2 FYNNEI. The CDR3: CASSLDRGNTEAFF. The CDR3 bases are TGTGCCAGCAGTCTAGACAGGGGGAACACTGAAGCTTTCTTT.

J is TRBJ2-1 and V is TRBV9; 9 nucleotides align to TRBD2. Per the germline V gene, CDR1 is SGDLS and CDR2 is YYNGEE. This CDR3 region has 15 residues. V trimming: 0 bases; J trimming: 8 bases; junction bases outside the gene matches: 6. This chain's CDR3 is CASSVVAGVGHEQFF. The CDR3 bases are TGTGCCAGCAGCGTAGTAGCGGGAGTCGGTCATGAGCAGTTCTTC.

The rearrangement joins TRBV4-3 to TRBJ2-5, with 8 positions matching TRBD1. J was trimmed by 4 bases and V by 1 base; bases with no gene match: 5. CDR3 length equals 15 residues. Germline V gives CDR1 LGHNA, CDR2 YSLEER. The CDR3 region is CASSQATGVPETQYF. CDR3 nucleotides: TGCGCCAGCAGCCAAGCGACAGGGGTCCCAGAGACCCAGTACTTC.

The chain recombines TRBV19 with TRBJ2-7, with 7 positions matching TRBD1. CDR1 and CDR2 (germline): LNHDA, SQIVND (reference sequence). CDR3 length: 13 amino acids. V dropped 8 bases and J dropped 3; count of bases not matched to a gene: 7. The CDR3 DNA follows: TGTGCCAGTTCCGGGACAGCAGACTACGAGCAGTACTTC. It codes for CASSGTADYEQYF.

The chain recombines TRBV28 with TRBJ1-5; D unresolved. Germline V gives CDR1 MDHEN, CDR2 SYDVKM. The CDR3 consists of 16 residues. The V and J ends lost 5 bases and 2 bases respectively, with 16 bases between them. The CDR3 nucleotides are TGTGCCAGCAGTGGCGGCCGGCGGGTGGGCAATCAGCCCCAGCATTTT. Amino acid sequence: CASSGGRRVGNQPQHF.